Given below is one T cell receptor (beta chain) in context. V shed 5 bases, J shed 4 bases, and the junction held 4 bases outside the gene matches. Germline loops: CDR1 GTSNPN, CDR2 SVGIG (reference sequence). The CDR3 is 12 residues long. The sample originates from a study of shared clonotypes between healthy human individuals. The data were produced by immunoSEQ multiplex PCR, yet TCRdb's version contains in-frame clones alone and is incomplete. The sample comprises around 1 million clones, 70% to 85% of which are singletons, and roughly 1.5% rests with the top ten. This clonotype originated in a man younger than 30 in good health. The V and J genes are TRBV30 and TRBJ1-1, with TRBD1 identical over 7 bases. The sequenced sample consisted of memory CD4+ T cells sorted from blood. Subset denoted: CD45RA-negative fraction. CDR3 region: CAWDREVTEAFF. CDR3 nucleotides: TGTGCCTGGGACAGGGAGGTCACTGAAGCTTTCTTT.